The 14 T cell receptor beta chains reported below all come from one sample, sequenced in a study of cytomegalovirus exposure and HLA in healthy donors. The PCR contained 60 Vbeta and 13 Jbeta primers. The protocol was immunoSEQ multiplex PCR, while the TCRdb copy is restricted to in-frame clones and leaves out a portion. This table holds over 130,000 clones, about 84% found once. The sample comprised PBMCs. The receptors shown here come from a man aged 50 to 59 in good health and CMV-seronegative.

The V gene is TRBV5-4, the J gene TRBJ1-2; D is perhaps TRBD1 (6 bases). The V gene lost 4 bases and the J gene lost 6 bases, with 25 bases spanning the gap. The CDR3 sequence is 17 residues long. Looked up from germline, CDR1 is SGHNT and CDR2 is YYREEE (reference sequence). CDR3 in DNA: TGTGCCAGCAGCCCGCACCGACAGGCCAATCCCCTCGATGGCTACACCTTC. As protein: CASSPHRQANPLDGYTF.

This sequence joins TRBV7-6 and TRBJ2-2; D might be TRBD1 (5 bases). The CDR3 spans 14 residues. V shed 4 bases and J shed 7 bases, with 13 bases lying between them. CDR1 and CDR2 (germline): SGHVS, FNYEAQ. The CDR3 DNA reads as TGTGCCAGCAGCTCCGGCAGGGCTGACGGGGAGCTGTTTTTT. This sequence encodes CASSSGRADGELFF.

V and J are TRBV18 and TRBJ2-7, with 8 bases fitting TRBD1. With 8 bases clipped from V and 3 bases from J, the junction kept 12 bases outside the gene matches. Germline V gene lookup returns CDR1 KGHSH and CDR2 LQKENI. CDR3 length: 15 amino acids. In nucleotides, the CDR3 is TGTGCCAGCCAAATCACCCCGGGACAGGACTACGAGCAGTACTTC. Protein sequence: CASQITPGQDYEQYF.

The J gene is TRBJ2-7, the V gene TRBV13; 8 nucleotides agree with TRBD1. V gave up 5 bases and J gave up 2 bases; unmatched junction bases: 8. The germline CDR1 and CDR2 sequences are PRHDT and FYEKMQ (reference sequence). The CDR3 covers 15 residues. The DNA of the CDR3 is TGTGCCAGCAGCGCCACCGGGACAGGTACCTACGAGCAGTACTTC. The encoded protein is CASSATGTGTYEQYF.

This clone was observed a single time. The genes are TRBV4-2 and TRBJ2-1; tentative D call: TRBD2 (6 bases). The V end lost 0 bases, the J end lost 0 bases, and 12 bases lay between the germline ends. This CDR3 contains 17 residues. The germline gives CDR1 LGHNA, CDR2 YNFKEQ. The CDR3 bases are TGTGCCAGCAGCCAAGAGCCGGCGGGGAGCTCCTACAATGAGCAGTTCTTC. Its translation is CASSQEPAGSSYNEQFF.

The rearrangement uses TRBV5-1 and TRBJ1-1; the match to TRBD1 covers 9 bases. Germline V gene sequence: CDR1 SGHRS, CDR2 YFSETQ. V shed 3 bases, J shed 2 bases, and the junction held 2 bases outside the gene matches. The CDR3 has 14 amino acids. This CDR3 reads CASSWGQGNTEAFF. CDR3 coding DNA: TGCGCCAGCAGCTGGGGACAGGGTAACACTGAAGCTTTCTTT. The variable domain in full, with the rest retrieved from reference TRBV5-1 and TRBJ1-1, is KAGVTQTPRYLIKTRGQQVTLSCSPISGHRSVSWYQQTPGQGLQFLFEYFSETQRNKGNFPGRFSGRQFSNSRSEMNVSTLELGDSALYLCASSWGQGNTEAFFGQGTRLTVV.

A remark on this clone: One end of the junction fails to match germline, which may point to a read error. The V gene is TRBV15, the J gene TRBJ2-7, with TRBD2 matching over 7 bases. CDR1 LNHNV and CDR2 YYDKDF come from the germline V gene (reference sequence). This CDR3 spans 15 amino acids. The CDR3 DNA is TGTGCCACCAACAGAGATGTTGGGGGGGCCTACGAGCAGTACTTC. As protein: CATNRDVGGAYEQYF.

The gene calls are TRBV5-1 and TRBJ2-3, with 9 positions matching TRBD2. With V trimmed by 4 bases and J by 0 bases, 18 bases remained unmatched. This CDR3 is 20 amino acids long. Per germline, CDR1 SGHRS and CDR2 YFSETQ. The CDR3 protein is CASSPYWRGGRFSSTDTQYF. CDR3 nucleotides: TGCGCCAGCAGCCCCTACTGGCGGGGGGGCCGCTTTTCTAGCACAGATACGCAGTATTTT.

The chain employs TRBV19 and TRBJ2-6; TRBD1 agrees at 9 bases. Germline assignment: CDR1 LNHDA and CDR2 SQIVND (reference sequence). The CDR3 has 17 residues. V gave up 1 base and J gave up 2 bases; unmatched junction bases: 3. The CDR3 spells CASSIGDRVTGANVLTF. The CDR3 region has the DNA TGTGCCAGTAGTATAGGGGACAGGGTCACTGGGGCCAACGTCCTGACTTTC.

The chain couples TRBV13 to TRBJ2-7; TRBD2 matches 8 bases. The CDR3 length is 13 residues. In germline, CDR1 is PRHDT, CDR2 FYEKMQ (reference sequence). V dropped 5 bases and J dropped 6; count of bases not matched to a gene: 6. The CDR3 sequence: CASSALAGIEQYF. The CDR3, as DNA: TGTGCCAGCAGCGCATTAGCGGGAATCGAGCAGTACTTC. The whole variable domain, filled in from reference TRBV13 and TRBJ2-7, reads AAGVIQSPRHLIKEKRETATLKCYPIPRHDTVYWYQQGPGQDPQFLISFYEKMQSDKGSIPDRFSAQQFSDYHSELNMSSLELGDSALYFCASSALAGIEQYFGPGTRLTVT.

The DNA of the CDR3 is TGTGCCTGGAGCAGGCTGAACACTGAAGCTTTCTTT. Its protein is CAWSRLNTEAFF. This chain joins TRBV30 and TRBJ1-1; no clear D gene. The CDR3 extends over 12 amino acids. Trimming took 3 bases from V and 0 from J, leaving 5 bases between them. From germline, CDR1 is GTSNPN and CDR2 SVGIG (reference sequence).

The sample holds a few counts of this clone. The chain has TRBV10-1 and TRBJ1-1; TRBD1 matches 9 bases. Trimming took 8 bases from V and 1 from J; bases not matched to a gene: 2. The CDR3 runs 13 residues. CDR1 and CDR2 from the germline V gene are WNHNN and SYGVQD (reference sequence). The CDR3 spells CASRTGENTEAFF. The CDR3 nucleotides are TGCGCCAGCCGGACAGGGGAGAACACTGAAGCTTTCTTT.

The DNA of the CDR3 is TGCGCCAGCAGTCAAGATCCAGCGTGGCAGGGGGAAGTGTTCGGCTACACCTTC. Its translation: CASSQDPAWQGEVFGYTF. This chain uses TRBV23-1 with TRBJ1-2; 7 nucleotides match TRBD1. TRBV23-1 is given ORF status, its function remaining uncertain. The V segment lost 2 bases and the J segment 8 bases; nucleotides outside the gene matches: 20. The CDR3 loop spans 18 amino acids.

This rearrangement joins TRBV7-2 to TRBJ2-7; D perhaps matches TRBD1 (5 bases). Trimming took 0 bases from V and 2 from J, leaving 11 bases between them. In germline, CDR1 is SGHTA, CDR2 FQGNSA. CDR3 length: 15 amino acids. The CDR3 DNA reads as TGTGCCAGCAGCTTAGCGGGGCTTCTCACCTACGAGCAGTACTTC. Its protein is CASSLAGLLTYEQYF.